Listed below are T cell receptor beta chains from one sample, sequenced in a study of control samples from healthy donors and cancer patients. Libraries were prepared by immunoSEQ multiplex PCR; TCRdb keeps only in-frame clonotypes and omits some of them. The profile shows fewer than 200,000 clones, roughly 89% of them singletons. Sequences were obtained from blood. Receptors were obtained from a woman in her forties or fifties in good health. Each CDR3 is given with its conserved first and last residue. Fields, in order: D gene, V gene, J gene, clone size, CDR3 protein, CDR3 DNA. A D gene is named only where the DNA matches it firmly. A clone size is listed for some rows: how often the clone was seen (once, few, many), or a class if it is expanded.

D: .; V: TRBV9; J: TRBJ2-5; size: .; CDR3: CASSSQGGGSQETQYF; DNA: TGTGCCAGCAGCTCACAGGGAGGCGGAAGCCAAGAGACCCAGTACTTC
D: .; V: TRBV10-3; J: TRBJ2-7; size: .; CDR3: CAISGDTSYEQYF; DNA: TGTGCCATCAGTGGGGACACCTCCTACGAGCAGTACTTC
D: .; V: TRBV28; J: TRBJ1-4; size: .; CDR3: CASSSPHGEANEKLFF; DNA: TGTGCCAGCAGTTCTCCCCACGGGGAGGCTAATGAAAAACTGTTTTTT
D: .; V: TRBV6-5; J: TRBJ1-4; size: .; CDR3: CASMRGGSSEKLFF; DNA: TGTGCCAGTATGAGAGGGGGTTCGAGTGAAAAACTGTTTTTT
D: .; V: TRBV5-1; J: TRBJ2-5; size: .; CDR3: CASSLEGSQETQYF; DNA: TGCGCCAGCAGCTTGGAGGGCAGCCAAGAGACCCAGTACTTC
D: .; V: TRBV2; J: TRBJ2-4; size: .; CDR3: CASSDLGDIQYF; DNA: TGTGCCAGCAGTGACTTAGGGGACATTCAGTACTTC
D: .; V: TRBV29-1; J: TRBJ1-5; size: .; CDR3: CSVSSGWAIQPQHF; DNA: TGCAGCGTTAGTTCAGGGTGGGCGATTCAGCCCCAGCATTTT
D: TRBD1; V: TRBV29-1; J: TRBJ2-3; size: .; CDR3: CSVEEARDRATDTQYF; DNA: TGCAGCGTTGAAGAGGCCCGGGACAGGGCGACAGATACGCAGTATTTT
D: .; V: TRBV4-3; J: TRBJ2-1; size: .; CDR3: CASSQDRQDGDNEQFF; DNA: TGCGCCAGCAGCCAAGATCGGCAGGATGGGGACAATGAGCAGTTCTTC
D: .; V: TRBV7-9; J: TRBJ1-1; size: .; CDR3: CASSPPSGTEAFF; DNA: TGTGCCAGCAGTCCCCCCTCCGGCACTGAAGCTTTCTTT
D: TRBD1; V: TRBV5-1; J: TRBJ1-1; size: .; CDR3: CASSLGQGGTEAFF; DNA: TGCGCCAGCAGCTTGGGACAGGGAGGGACTGAAGCTTTCTTT
D: .; V: TRBV5-1; J: TRBJ2-6; size: .; CDR3: CASSLEAPGANVLTF; DNA: TGCGCCAGCAGCTTGGAAGCGCCTGGGGCCAACGTCCTGACTTTC
D: .; V: TRBV3-1/TRBV3-2; J: TRBJ2-2; size: .; CDR3: CASSQVYTGELFF; DNA: TGTGCCAGCAGCCAAGTGTACACCGGGGAGCTGTTTTTT
D: .; V: TRBV15; J: TRBJ2-1; size: .; CDR3: CATSRRGKKFF; DNA: TGTGCCACCAGCAGACGGGGGAAGAAGTTCTTC
D: .; V: TRBV7-8; J: TRBJ2-1; size: .; CDR3: CASSLSRRTEQFF; DNA: TGTGCCAGCAGCTTATCTCGGCGGACTGAGCAGTTCTTC
D: .; V: TRBV19; J: TRBJ2-7; size: .; CDR3: CASTNGNRAGEQYF; DNA: TGTGCCAGTACCAATGGGAACAGGGCTGGAGAGCAGTACTTC
D: .; V: TRBV6-5; J: TRBJ2-1; size: .; CDR3: CASSRDISYNEQFF; DNA: TGTGCCAGCAGTAGGGATATTTCCTACAATGAGCAGTTCTTC
D: .; V: TRBV28; J: TRBJ1-5; size: once; CDR3: CASNRGNQPQHF; DNA: TGTGCCAGCAACAGGGGCAATCAGCCCCAGCATTTT
D: TRBD1; V: TRBV5-1; J: TRBJ1-5; size: .; CDR3: CASSTVPGQGQPQHF; DNA: TGCGCCAGCAGCACGGTCCCGGGACAGGGCCAGCCCCAGCATTTT
D: TRBD1; V: TRBV2; J: TRBJ2-5; size: .; CDR3: CASTQGLVMGQRFEETQYF; DNA: TGTGCCAGCACCCAGGGATTGGTAATGGGACAGAGGTTTGAAGAGACCCAGTACTTC
D: .; V: TRBV21-1; J: TRBJ2-1; size: .; CDR3: CASSKSRGASSYNEQFF; DNA: TGTGCCAGCAGCAAATCAAGGGGGGCCAGCTCCTACAATGAGCAGTTCTTC
D: TRBD2; V: TRBV5-1; J: TRBJ2-5; size: .; CDR3: CASSLHGRGSEETQYF; DNA: TGCGCCAGCAGCTTACACGGGAGGGGCAGTGAAGAGACCCAGTACTTC
D: .; V: TRBV7-8; J: TRBJ2-3; size: .; CDR3: CASSLEWGGTDTQYF; DNA: TGTGCCAGCAGCTTAGAGTGGGGGGGCACAGATACGCAGTATTTT
D: .; V: TRBV28; J: TRBJ2-7; size: .; CDR3: CASSPPTSSGYEQYF; DNA: TGTGCCAGCAGTCCCCCGACTAGTAGCGGCTACGAGCAGTACTTC
D: TRBD1; V: TRBV5-1; J: TRBJ2-5; size: .; CDR3: CASSYGQGETQYF; DNA: TGCGCCAGCAGCTACGGACAGGGAGAGACCCAGTACTTC
D: .; V: TRBV7-2; J: TRBJ1-5; size: .; CDR3: CASRSTFDQPQHF; DNA: TGTGCCAGCAGGTCCACATTCGATCAGCCCCAGCATTTT
D: TRBD2; V: TRBV19; J: TRBJ2-7; size: .; CDR3: CASSTASGFYEQYF; DNA: TGTGCCAGTAGTACGGCTAGCGGGTTCTACGAGCAGTACTTC
D: .; V: TRBV4-1; J: TRBJ1-2; size: .; CDR3: CASSHGRLANYGYTF; DNA: TGCGCCAGCAGCCACGGACGGTTAGCTAACTATGGCTACACCTTC